This is a list of T cell receptor beta chains from one sample in a study of radiation and T cells in renal cell carcinoma. The table came from immunoSEQ multiplex PCR; TCRdb's copy has only in-frame clones and leaves some out. Here the sample spans 55,000 to 65,000 clones, 60% to 85% being singletons. Sample: blood, taken from a patient whose treatment included radiotherapy and nephrectomy. These receptors were collected from a man in his fifties or sixties with renal cell carcinoma. CDR3s include the opening cysteine and the closing phenylalanine or tryptophan. The order of the fields is J gene, clone size, V gene, D gene, CDR3 protein, CDR3 DNA. A D gene is named only where the DNA matches it firmly. The listing skips clone size in some rows; elsewhere it reads once, few, many or a size class.

j_call: TRBJ2-7
clone_size: -
v_call: TRBV6-5
d_call: -
cdr3_aa: CASSYTSRDIYEQYF
cdr3_nt: TGTGCCAGCAGTTACACGTCCCGGGACATCTACGAGCAGTACTTC

j_call: TRBJ2-7
clone_size: -
v_call: TRBV11-2
d_call: TRBD1
cdr3_aa: CASSWNRDRGYEQYF
cdr3_nt: TGTGCCAGCAGCTGGAACCGGGACAGGGGATACGAGCAGTACTTC

j_call: TRBJ1-5
clone_size: -
v_call: TRBV18
d_call: -
cdr3_aa: CASSPRGDQPQHF
cdr3_nt: TGTGCCAGCTCACCACGTGGGGATCAGCCCCAGCATTTT

j_call: TRBJ1-4
clone_size: once
v_call: TRBV9
d_call: -
cdr3_aa: CASSVRSGGEEKLFF
cdr3_nt: TGTGCCAGCAGCGTGAGGAGTGGGGGCGAGGAAAAACTGTTTTTT

j_call: TRBJ2-5
clone_size: few
v_call: TRBV18
d_call: -
cdr3_aa: CASSPRTSQETQYF
cdr3_nt: TGTGCCAGCTCACCACGGACATCACAAGAGACCCAGTACTTC

j_call: TRBJ1-5
clone_size: medium-sized
v_call: TRBV29-1
d_call: -
cdr3_aa: CSVGGRGSQPQHF
cdr3_nt: TGCAGCGTTGGTGGTAGGGGTAGTCAGCCCCAGCATTTT

j_call: TRBJ2-1
clone_size: -
v_call: TRBV5-1
d_call: -
cdr3_aa: CASRTSENSYNEQFF
cdr3_nt: TGCGCCAGCAGGACCAGCGAGAACTCCTACAATGAGCAGTTCTTC

j_call: TRBJ1-1
clone_size: -
v_call: TRBV2
d_call: -
cdr3_aa: CASIKGNSGYTEAFF
cdr3_nt: TGTGCCAGCATTAAGGGTAACAGTGGATACACTGAAGCTTTCTTT

j_call: TRBJ1-2
clone_size: -
v_call: TRBV28
d_call: TRBD1
cdr3_aa: CATRAGGIYGYTF
cdr3_nt: TGTGCTACCAGGGCAGGGGGCATCTATGGCTACACCTTC

j_call: TRBJ1-1
clone_size: -
v_call: TRBV10-3
d_call: -
cdr3_aa: CAISGSDSMNTEAFF
cdr3_nt: TGTGCCATCAGTGGCTCGGACAGCATGAACACTGAAGCTTTCTTT

j_call: TRBJ2-1
clone_size: -
v_call: TRBV19
d_call: TRBD2
cdr3_aa: CASSIDRTSGTNEQFF
cdr3_nt: TGTGCCAGTAGTATAGATAGGACTAGCGGGACCAATGAGCAGTTCTTC

j_call: TRBJ2-1
clone_size: few
v_call: TRBV6-5
d_call: -
cdr3_aa: CASTLYNEQFF
cdr3_nt: TGTGCCAGCACCCTATACAATGAGCAGTTCTTC

j_call: TRBJ1-2
clone_size: -
v_call: TRBV10-2
d_call: -
cdr3_aa: CASSNRDPGYTF
cdr3_nt: TGCGCCAGCAGTAACCGGGACCCTGGCTACACCTTC

j_call: TRBJ1-2
clone_size: few
v_call: TRBV28
d_call: -
cdr3_aa: CASSPLSLIGGYTF
cdr3_nt: TGTGCCAGCAGTCCCCTGTCCCTGATCGGAGGCTACACCTTC

j_call: TRBJ2-2
clone_size: once
v_call: TRBV13
d_call: TRBD2
cdr3_aa: CASSLKQRASGSGTGELFF
cdr3_nt: TGTGCCAGCAGCTTAAAACAAAGGGCTAGCGGGAGTGGAACCGGGGAGCTGTTTTTT

j_call: TRBJ2-1
clone_size: -
v_call: TRBV18
d_call: -
cdr3_aa: CASSATHNEQFF
cdr3_nt: TGTGCCAGCTCCGCCACCCACAATGAGCAGTTCTTC

j_call: TRBJ2-5
clone_size: -
v_call: TRBV23-1
d_call: TRBD2
cdr3_aa: CASSQSVREGQETQYF
cdr3_nt: TGCGCCAGCAGTCAATCTGTGCGGGAGGGCCAAGAGACCCAGTACTTC

j_call: TRBJ1-2
clone_size: -
v_call: TRBV29-1
d_call: -
cdr3_aa: CSVDPDYGYTF
cdr3_nt: TGCAGCGTTGATCCGGACTATGGCTACACCTTC

j_call: TRBJ1-1
clone_size: -
v_call: TRBV7-9
d_call: TRBD1
cdr3_aa: CASSLAGGNTEAFF
cdr3_nt: TGTGCCAGCAGCTTAGCAGGGGGCAACACTGAAGCTTTCTTT

j_call: TRBJ2-5
clone_size: -
v_call: TRBV7-8
d_call: TRBD1
cdr3_aa: CASSLATGGETQYF
cdr3_nt: TGTGCCAGCAGCTTGGCCACAGGGGGAGAGACCCAGTACTTC

j_call: TRBJ2-7
clone_size: -
v_call: TRBV7-9
d_call: TRBD1
cdr3_aa: CASTLTGTAYEQYF
cdr3_nt: TGTGCCAGCACCCTCACCGGGACAGCCTACGAGCAGTACTTC

j_call: TRBJ2-7
clone_size: -
v_call: TRBV4-3
d_call: TRBD1
cdr3_aa: CASSHSWTGETYEQYF
cdr3_nt: TGCGCCAGCAGCCATTCCTGGACAGGCGAAACCTACGAGCAGTACTTC

j_call: TRBJ1-1
clone_size: -
v_call: TRBV5-6
d_call: -
cdr3_aa: CASSLILQGTEAFF
cdr3_nt: TGTGCCAGCAGCTTAATCTTACAAGGCACTGAAGCTTTCTTT

j_call: TRBJ2-5
clone_size: -
v_call: TRBV16
d_call: -
cdr3_aa: CASSQSERDQETQYF
cdr3_nt: TGTGCCAGCAGCCAATCGGAGAGGGACCAAGAGACCCAGTACTTC

j_call: TRBJ1-2
clone_size: -
v_call: TRBV11-2
d_call: -
cdr3_aa: CASSFTNYGYTF
cdr3_nt: TGTGCCAGCAGCTTCACCAACTATGGCTACACCTTC

j_call: TRBJ2-2
clone_size: once
v_call: TRBV19
d_call: TRBD2
cdr3_aa: CASSIITPGLAGKGAGELFF
cdr3_nt: TGTGCCAGTAGTATAATTACACCGGGACTAGCGGGGAAGGGCGCCGGGGAGCTGTTTTTT

j_call: TRBJ2-7
clone_size: once
v_call: TRBV7-9
d_call: -
cdr3_aa: CASSLRLDEQYF
cdr3_nt: TGTGCCAGCAGCCTTAGACTCGACGAGCAGTACTTC

j_call: TRBJ1-3
clone_size: -
v_call: TRBV19
d_call: -
cdr3_aa: CASSIGGTARGYTIYF
cdr3_nt: TGTGCCAGTAGTATAGGAGGAACCGCCCGTGGCTACACCATATATTTT

j_call: TRBJ2-7
clone_size: -
v_call: TRBV19
d_call: -
cdr3_aa: CASSQYTTSSYEQYF
cdr3_nt: TGTGCCAGTAGCCAATACACTACGAGCTCCTACGAGCAGTACTTC

j_call: TRBJ1-2
clone_size: -
v_call: TRBV29-1
d_call: -
cdr3_aa: CSVEERPTGYTF
cdr3_nt: TGCAGCGTTGAAGAACGTCCTACTGGCTACACCTTC

j_call: TRBJ1-1
clone_size: -
v_call: TRBV18
d_call: -
cdr3_aa: CASSPGGEAFF
cdr3_nt: TGTGCCAGCTCACCAGGAGGGGAAGCTTTCTTT

j_call: TRBJ1-3
clone_size: -
v_call: TRBV30
d_call: -
cdr3_aa: CAWSRVGLIFGNTIYF
cdr3_nt: TGTGCCTGGAGTAGAGTGGGGCTAATCTTTGGAAACACCATATATTTT

j_call: TRBJ1-2
clone_size: -
v_call: TRBV5-1
d_call: TRBD1
cdr3_aa: CASSWAGTGAEGYTF
cdr3_nt: TGCGCCAGCAGCTGGGCCGGGACAGGGGCGGAAGGCTACACCTTC

j_call: TRBJ2-1
clone_size: -
v_call: TRBV30
d_call: -
cdr3_aa: CAWSVPGGNEQFF
cdr3_nt: TGTGCCTGGAGTGTACCAGGAGGCAATGAGCAGTTCTTC

j_call: TRBJ1-1
clone_size: once
v_call: TRBV5-4
d_call: -
cdr3_aa: CASSTSGGGTEAFF
cdr3_nt: TGTGCCAGCAGCACCTCGGGGGGGGGCACTGAAGCTTTCTTT

j_call: TRBJ1-6
clone_size: few
v_call: TRBV11-2
d_call: -
cdr3_aa: CASSHFITFLHF
cdr3_nt: TGTGCCAGCAGCCACTTCATAACCTTTCTCCACTTT

j_call: TRBJ2-1
clone_size: -
v_call: TRBV7-9
d_call: TRBD2
cdr3_aa: CASSLAAGENEQFF
cdr3_nt: TGTGCCAGCAGCTTGGCGGCGGGGGAAAATGAGCAGTTCTTC

j_call: TRBJ2-1
clone_size: once
v_call: TRBV4-1
d_call: -
cdr3_aa: CASSQDLIPLFNNEQFF
cdr3_nt: TGCGCCAGCAGCCAAGATCTGATACCCTTATTCAACAATGAGCAGTTCTTC

j_call: TRBJ2-2
clone_size: -
v_call: TRBV6-1
d_call: -
cdr3_aa: CASKEHRGDTGELFF
cdr3_nt: TGTGCCAGCAAAGAGCACAGAGGAGATACCGGGGAGCTGTTTTTT

j_call: TRBJ2-7
clone_size: -
v_call: TRBV5-1
d_call: TRBD2
cdr3_aa: CASSLNPGTSGGSYEQYF
cdr3_nt: TGCGCCAGCAGCTTAAATCCCGGGACTAGCGGGGGGTCCTACGAGCAGTACTTC

j_call: TRBJ1-2
clone_size: -
v_call: TRBV28
d_call: -
cdr3_aa: CASSPSNYGYTF
cdr3_nt: TGTGCCAGCAGTCCTTCTAACTATGGCTACACCTTC

j_call: TRBJ2-5
clone_size: -
v_call: TRBV5-1
d_call: TRBD2
cdr3_aa: CASSTGRGEETQYF
cdr3_nt: TGCGCCAGCAGCACTGGGCGGGGGGAAGAGACCCAGTACTTC

j_call: TRBJ2-3
clone_size: -
v_call: TRBV7-2
d_call: -
cdr3_aa: CASSLFGLPKNTDTQYF
cdr3_nt: TGTGCCAGCAGCTTATTTGGCTTACCAAAAAACACAGATACGCAGTATTTT

j_call: TRBJ2-5
clone_size: -
v_call: TRBV19
d_call: TRBD2
cdr3_aa: CASSATSGRYATQYF
cdr3_nt: TGTGCCAGTAGTGCCACTAGCGGGAGGTACGCAACCCAGTACTTC

j_call: TRBJ2-7
clone_size: -
v_call: TRBV5-1
d_call: -
cdr3_aa: CASSLQGSYEQYF
cdr3_nt: TGCGCCAGCAGCTTACAGGGATCCTACGAGCAGTACTTC

j_call: TRBJ2-7
clone_size: -
v_call: TRBV6-5
d_call: -
cdr3_aa: CASSSGSTYEQYF
cdr3_nt: TGTGCCAGCAGTTCTGGATCTACCTACGAGCAGTACTTC

j_call: TRBJ2-6
clone_size: -
v_call: TRBV5-1
d_call: -
cdr3_aa: CASSLAGQTSGANVLTF
cdr3_nt: TGCGCCAGCAGCTTGGCGGGCCAAACATCTGGGGCCAACGTCCTGACTTTC

j_call: TRBJ2-5
clone_size: few
v_call: TRBV10-1
d_call: -
cdr3_aa: CASSEGAGPSPTTQYF
cdr3_nt: TGCGCCAGCAGTGAAGGAGCGGGCCCGAGCCCCACGACCCAGTACTTC

j_call: TRBJ2-3
clone_size: few
v_call: TRBV7-8
d_call: -
cdr3_aa: CASSWVYPSSDTQYF
cdr3_nt: TGTGCCAGCAGCTGGGTCTACCCCTCTTCGGATACGCAGTATTTT

j_call: TRBJ1-1
clone_size: few
v_call: TRBV7-2
d_call: -
cdr3_aa: CASSFVRTEAFF
cdr3_nt: TGTGCCAGCAGCTTTGTCCGCACTGAAGCTTTCTTT

j_call: TRBJ1-1
clone_size: -
v_call: TRBV30
d_call: -
cdr3_aa: CAWIGGGLEAFF
cdr3_nt: TGTGCCTGGATAGGCGGAGGCCTTGAAGCTTTCTTT

j_call: TRBJ2-5
clone_size: once
v_call: TRBV18
d_call: TRBD2
cdr3_aa: CASSPPAGSETQYF
cdr3_nt: TGTGCCAGCTCACCTCCAGCGGGGTCGGAGACCCAGTACTTC

j_call: TRBJ2-7
clone_size: -
v_call: TRBV15
d_call: -
cdr3_aa: CATSRDLSYEQYF
cdr3_nt: TGTGCCACCAGCAGAGATCTTTCCTACGAGCAGTACTTC

j_call: TRBJ2-1
clone_size: -
v_call: TRBV27
d_call: TRBD1
cdr3_aa: CASSLSTGNSQFF
cdr3_nt: TGTGCCAGCAGTTTATCGACAGGGAATTCGCAGTTCTTC

j_call: TRBJ2-7
clone_size: -
v_call: TRBV12-5
d_call: TRBD1
cdr3_aa: CASARDRVSSEQYF
cdr3_nt: TGTGCTAGTGCCCGGGACAGGGTTTCGTCCGAGCAGTACTTC

j_call: TRBJ2-7
clone_size: -
v_call: TRBV4-3
d_call: -
cdr3_aa: CASSQDRRRGIEQYF
cdr3_nt: TGCGCCAGCAGCCAAGATCGCCGAAGGGGGATCGAGCAGTACTTC

j_call: TRBJ2-2
clone_size: -
v_call: TRBV11-2
d_call: TRBD1
cdr3_aa: CASSPGTGRAGELFF
cdr3_nt: TGTGCCAGCAGCCCCGGGACAGGGAGGGCCGGGGAGCTGTTTTTT